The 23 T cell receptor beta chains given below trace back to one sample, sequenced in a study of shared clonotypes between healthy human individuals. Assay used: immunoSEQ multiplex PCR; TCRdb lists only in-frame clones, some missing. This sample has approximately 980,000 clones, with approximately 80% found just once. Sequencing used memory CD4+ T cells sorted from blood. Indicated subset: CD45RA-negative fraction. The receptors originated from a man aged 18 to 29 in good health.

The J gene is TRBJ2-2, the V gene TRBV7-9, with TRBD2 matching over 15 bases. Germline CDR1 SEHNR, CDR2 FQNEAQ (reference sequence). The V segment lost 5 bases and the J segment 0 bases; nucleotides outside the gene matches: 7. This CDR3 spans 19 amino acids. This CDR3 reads CASSRTGLAGGPNTGELFF. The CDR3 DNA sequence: TGTGCCAGCAGCCGAACGGGACTAGCGGGAGGACCGAACACCGGGGAGCTGTTTTTT.

CDR3 sequence: CAISSSGSDNEQFF. Here the CDR3 DNA reads TGTGCCATCAGTTCAAGCGGGTCCGACAATGAGCAGTTCTTC. V usage is TRBV10-3 and J usage is TRBJ2-1; D is perhaps TRBD2 (6 bases). The CDR3 runs to 14 residues. V was clipped by 5 bases and J by 5 bases, with 13 bases between them. Germline loops: CDR1 ENHRY, CDR2 SYGVKD.

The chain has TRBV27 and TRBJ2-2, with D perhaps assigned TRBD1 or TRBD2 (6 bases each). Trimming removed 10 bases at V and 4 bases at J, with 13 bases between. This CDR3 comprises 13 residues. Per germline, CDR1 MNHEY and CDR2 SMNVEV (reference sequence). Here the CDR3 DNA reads TGTGCCACCCAAGGGGGGTTCACCGGGGAGCTGTTTTTT. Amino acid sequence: CATQGGFTGELFF.

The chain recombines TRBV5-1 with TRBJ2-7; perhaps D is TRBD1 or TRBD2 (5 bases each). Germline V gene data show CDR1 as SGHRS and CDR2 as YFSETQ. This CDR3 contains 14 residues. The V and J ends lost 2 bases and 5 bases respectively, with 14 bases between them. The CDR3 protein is CASSFRGAVDEQYF. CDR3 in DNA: TGCGCCAGCAGCTTTCGGGGCGCGGTGGACGAGCAGTACTTC.

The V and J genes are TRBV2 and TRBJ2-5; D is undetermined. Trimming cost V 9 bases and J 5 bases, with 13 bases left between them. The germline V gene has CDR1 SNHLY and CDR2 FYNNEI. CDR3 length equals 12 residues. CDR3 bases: TGTGCCAGTGAACCGCCGACTGAGACCCAGTACTTC. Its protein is CASEPPTETQYF.

CDR3 sequence (DNA): TGCGCCAGCAGCCCTCGTTCAGGGGGGAACACTGAAGCTTTCTTT. It encodes CASSPRSGGNTEAFF. The chain uses TRBV5-1 and TRBJ1-1, with 7 bases lining up with TRBD1. This CDR3 has 15 residues. From germline, CDR1 is SGHRS and CDR2 YFSETQ. The V and J ends lost 4 bases and 1 base, in that order; junction bases with no gene match: 7.

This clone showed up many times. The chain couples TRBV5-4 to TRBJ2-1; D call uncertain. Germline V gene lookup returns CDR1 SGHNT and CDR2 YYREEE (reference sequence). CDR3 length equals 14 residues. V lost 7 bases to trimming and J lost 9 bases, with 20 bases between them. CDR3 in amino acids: CASAGSLSRGEQFF. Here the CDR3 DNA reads TGTGCCAGCGCCGGCTCCCTCAGTCGTGGTGAGCAGTTCTTC.

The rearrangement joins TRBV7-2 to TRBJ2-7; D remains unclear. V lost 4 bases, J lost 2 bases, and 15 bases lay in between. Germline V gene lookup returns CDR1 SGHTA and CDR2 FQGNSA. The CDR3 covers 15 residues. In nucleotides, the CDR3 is TGTGCCAGCAGCTCCCCTTACAGTGCGACCTACGAGCAGTACTTC. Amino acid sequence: CASSSPYSATYEQYF.

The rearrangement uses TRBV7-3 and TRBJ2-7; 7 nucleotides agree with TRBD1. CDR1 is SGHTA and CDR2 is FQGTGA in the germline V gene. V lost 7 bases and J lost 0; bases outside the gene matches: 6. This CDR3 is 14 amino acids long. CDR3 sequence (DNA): TGTGCCAGCATCCTGACAGGGAGCTCCTACGAGCAGTACTTC. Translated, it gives CASILTGSSYEQYF.

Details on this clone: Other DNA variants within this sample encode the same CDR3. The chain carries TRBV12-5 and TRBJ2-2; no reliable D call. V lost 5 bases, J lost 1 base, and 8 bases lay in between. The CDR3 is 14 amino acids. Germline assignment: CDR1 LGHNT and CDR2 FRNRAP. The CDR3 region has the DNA TGTGCTAGTGGTCTCGGTGGGAACACCGGGGAGCTGTTTTTT. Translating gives CASGLGGNTGELFF.

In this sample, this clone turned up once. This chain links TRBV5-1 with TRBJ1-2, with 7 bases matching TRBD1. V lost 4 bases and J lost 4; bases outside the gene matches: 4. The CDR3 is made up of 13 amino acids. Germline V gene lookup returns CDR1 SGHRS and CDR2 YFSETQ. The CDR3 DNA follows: TGCGCCAGCAGCGTCGGGACAGCCTATGGCTACACCTTC. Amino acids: CASSVGTAYGYTF.

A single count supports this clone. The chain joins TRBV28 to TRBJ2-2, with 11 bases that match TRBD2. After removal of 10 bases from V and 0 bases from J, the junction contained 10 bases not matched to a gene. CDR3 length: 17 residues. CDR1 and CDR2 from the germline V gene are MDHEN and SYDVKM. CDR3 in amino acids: CATDSSGGRANTGELFF. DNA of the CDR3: TGTGCCACAGACTCTAGCGGGGGGCGAGCGAACACCGGGGAGCTGTTTTTT.

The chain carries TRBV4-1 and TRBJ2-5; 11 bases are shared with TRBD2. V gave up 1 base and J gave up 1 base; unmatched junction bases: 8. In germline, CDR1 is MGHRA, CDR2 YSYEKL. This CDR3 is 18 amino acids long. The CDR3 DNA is TGCGCCAGCAGCCAAGTTAAGACCGGGACTAGCGGCCAAGAGACCCAGTACTTC. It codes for CASSQVKTGTSGQETQYF.

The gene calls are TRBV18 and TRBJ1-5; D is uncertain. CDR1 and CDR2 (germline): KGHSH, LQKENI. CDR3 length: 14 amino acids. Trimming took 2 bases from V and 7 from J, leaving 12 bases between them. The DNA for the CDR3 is TGTGCCAGCTCACCAGGACTAGTTAACCAGCCCCAGCATTTT. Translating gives CASSPGLVNQPQHF.

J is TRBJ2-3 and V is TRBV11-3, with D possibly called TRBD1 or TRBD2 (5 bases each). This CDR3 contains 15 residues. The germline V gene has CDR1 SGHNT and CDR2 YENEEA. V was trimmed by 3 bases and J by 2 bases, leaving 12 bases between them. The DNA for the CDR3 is TGTGCCAGCAGCTTCCCGGGACGACCCACAGATACGCAGTATTTT. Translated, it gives CASSFPGRPTDTQYF.

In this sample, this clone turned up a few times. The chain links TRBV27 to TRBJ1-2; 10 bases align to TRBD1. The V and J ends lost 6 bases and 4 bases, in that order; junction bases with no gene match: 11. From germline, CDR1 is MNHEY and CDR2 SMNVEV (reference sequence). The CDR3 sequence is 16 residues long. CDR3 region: CASSPLRDRGPYGYTF. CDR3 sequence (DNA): TGTGCCAGCAGCCCGCTCCGGGACAGGGGACCCTATGGCTACACCTTC.

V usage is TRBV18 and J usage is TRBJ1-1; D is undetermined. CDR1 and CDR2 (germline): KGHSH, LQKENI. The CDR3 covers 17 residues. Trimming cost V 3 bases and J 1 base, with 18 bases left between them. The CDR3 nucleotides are TGTGCCAGCTCACCGCAGCTAATTATCGACACGAACACTGAAGCTTTCTTT. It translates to CASSPQLIIDTNTEAFF.

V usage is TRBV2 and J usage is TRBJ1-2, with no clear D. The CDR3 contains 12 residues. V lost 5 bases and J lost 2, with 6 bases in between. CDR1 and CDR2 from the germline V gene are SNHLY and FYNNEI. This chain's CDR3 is CASSYRNYGYTF. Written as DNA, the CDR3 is TGTGCCAGCAGTTATAGGAACTATGGCTACACCTTC. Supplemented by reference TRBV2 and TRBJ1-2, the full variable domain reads EPEVTQTPSHQVTQMGQEVILRCVPISNHLYFYWYRQILGQKVEFLVSFYNNEISEKSEIFDDQFSVERPDGSNFTLKIRSTKLEDSAMYFCASSYRNYGYTFGSGTRLTVV.

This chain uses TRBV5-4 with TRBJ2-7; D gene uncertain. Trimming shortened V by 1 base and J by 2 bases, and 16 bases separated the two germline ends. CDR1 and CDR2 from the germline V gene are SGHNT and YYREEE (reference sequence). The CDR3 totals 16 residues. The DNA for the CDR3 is TGTGCCAGCAGCTTGTCTGGTGTCAGGTCCACCTACGAGCAGTACTTC. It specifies CASSLSGVRSTYEQYF.

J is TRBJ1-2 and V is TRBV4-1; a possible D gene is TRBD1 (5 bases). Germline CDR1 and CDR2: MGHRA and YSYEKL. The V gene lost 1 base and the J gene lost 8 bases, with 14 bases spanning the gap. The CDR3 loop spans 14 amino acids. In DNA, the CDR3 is TGCGCCAGCAGCCAAGTAGCTCAGGGTGTGGGCTACACCTTC. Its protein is CASSQVAQGVGYTF.

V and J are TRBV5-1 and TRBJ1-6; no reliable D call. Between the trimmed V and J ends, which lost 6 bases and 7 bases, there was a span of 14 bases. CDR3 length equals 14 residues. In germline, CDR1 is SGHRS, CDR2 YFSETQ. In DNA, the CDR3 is TGCGCCAGCACCTCTTGGCAGGAGAATTCACCCCTCCACTTT. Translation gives CASTSWQENSPLHF.

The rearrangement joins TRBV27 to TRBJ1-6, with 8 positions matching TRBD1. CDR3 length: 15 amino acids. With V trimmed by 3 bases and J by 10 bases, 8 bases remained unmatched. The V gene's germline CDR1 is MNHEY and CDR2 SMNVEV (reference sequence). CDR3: CASSLSQGAGSPLHF. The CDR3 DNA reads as TGTGCCAGCAGTTTGTCCCAGGGGGCTGGCTCACCCCTCCACTTT.

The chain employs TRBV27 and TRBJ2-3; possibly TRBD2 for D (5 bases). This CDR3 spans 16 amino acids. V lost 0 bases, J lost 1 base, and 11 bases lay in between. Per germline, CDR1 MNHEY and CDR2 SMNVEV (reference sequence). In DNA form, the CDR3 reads TGTGCCAGCAGTTTATCGAGCGGAGTCGGCACAGATACGCAGTATTTT. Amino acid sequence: CASSLSSGVGTDTQYF.